This T cell receptor beta chain was recovered during a study of blood T cell repertoires in COVID-19. About the research overall: The origin of the acute and convalescent COVID-19 samples was the United States, Italy and Spain. In each case, the material was cDNA or gDNA derived from T cells, B-cell-depleted T cells, or PBMCs.

Assay used: immunoSEQ multiplex PCR; TCRdb lists only in-frame clones, some missing. The sample consists of approximately 170,000 clones, about 83% of them appearing once. The specimen was peripheral blood. The TCR sequence derives from a woman aged 80 or over with acute or convalescent COVID-19.

Here the CDR3 reads CASSRDSFSNQPQHF. CDR3 bases: TGTGCCAGTAGTAGGGACAGTTTTAGCAATCAGCCCCAGCATTTT. This rearrangement joins TRBV19 to TRBJ1-5, with 7 bases lining up with TRBD1. Germline-derived CDR1 and CDR2 are LNHDA and SQIVND (reference sequence). The CDR3 consists of 15 residues. J lost 0 bases, V lost 4 bases, and 3 bases had no gene match.